This section outlines one T cell receptor (beta chain) sequence together with its context. Antigen specificity is unknown. This entry belongs to a study of PD-1 blockade in classical Hodgkin lymphoma. As for time point: newly diagnosed, previously untreated cHL patient sample. Broader study findings: As was reported, newly diagnosed patients showed lower baseline TCR diversity than healthy donors did. Reasons behind the repertoire differences stay unclear, perhaps disease activity or earlier therapy.

Data came from immunoSEQ multiplex PCR; TCRdb stores just in-frame clones and leaves some out. The sample yields over 60,000 clones, over 90% seen once. This TCR was sampled from a human donor with classical Hodgkin lymphoma. Sequencing used peripheral blood mononuclear cells (PBMCs).

The CDR3 DNA sequence: TGTGCCAGCAGTTACTCGGGTTTCCCTGAAGCTTTCTTT. Its translation is CASSYSGFPEAFF. The chain combines TRBV6-5 with TRBJ1-1; D unclear. The CDR3 totals 13 residues. Trimming took off 0 bases at V and 6 bases at J, with 8 bases between the two ends. Germline V gene lookup returns CDR1 MNHEY and CDR2 SVGAGI.